The 32 T cell receptor beta chains below were found in one sample sequenced in a study of T-cell reconstitution after alpha-beta-depleted transplantation in children. Construction of the TCRbeta library involved unique molecular identifiers. TCRdb re-derived calls from the PCR reads in MiXCR, one entry per CDR3 protein. The sample holds 170,000 or so distinct CDR3 sequences, around 7% seen once. Sequenced material: PBMCs from the stem cell graft donor, taken from the stem cell graft. The receptors stem from a human donor who donated a stem cell graft to a child with Wiskott-Aldrich syndrome.

The table lists this clonotype with many counts. This chain joins TRBV6-5 and TRBJ2-7; a possible D gene is TRBD2 (6 bases). V shed 2 bases and J shed 2 bases, with 13 bases lying between them. The CDR3 is 15 amino acids. The V gene's germline CDR1 is MNHEY and CDR2 SVGAGI. Written as DNA, the CDR3 is TGTGCCAGCAGTTACGGGGAGGTCCACCCCTACGAGCAGTACTTC. Protein sequence: CASSYGEVHPYEQYF.

This clonotype was seen at least ten times. The chain joins TRBV18 to TRBJ1-2; D gene unclear. Trimming took 3 bases from V and 4 from J, leaving 18 bases between them. Germline values: CDR1 KGHSH, CDR2 LQKENI. This CDR3 has 16 amino acids. CDR3 DNA: TGTGCCAGCTCACCTCAAGGTGGTCCAGCCCTCTATGGCTACACCTTC. Protein sequence: CASSPQGGPALYGYTF.

The V and J genes are TRBV6-1 and TRBJ1-2; D unclear. Per germline, CDR1 MNHNS and CDR2 SASEGT. The CDR3 covers 12 residues. V was clipped by 4 bases and J by 4 bases, with 7 bases between them. In DNA, the CDR3 is TGTGCCAGCAGTGGACACTTCTATGGCTACACCTTC. The encoded protein is CASSGHFYGYTF.

There are many counts of this clonotype. The genes are TRBV29-1 and TRBJ1-1; D is unclear. V shed 3 bases and J shed 6 bases, with 14 bases lying between them. Germline V gives CDR1 SQVTM, CDR2 ANQGSEA. CDR3 size: 13 residues. CDR3 DNA: TGCAGCGTTGATAGTCTTGCTGGCCCTGAAGCTTTCTTT. Translating it yields CSVDSLAGPEAFF.

V gene TRBV7-2 combines with J gene TRBJ2-7; 10 nucleotides agree with TRBD1. This CDR3 region has 15 residues. V dropped 3 bases and J dropped 0; count of bases not matched to a gene: 2. CDR1 and CDR2 from the germline V gene are SGHTA and FQGNSA. CDR3 sequence: CASSLGQGISYEQYF. The CDR3, as DNA: TGTGCCAGCAGCTTGGGACAGGGGATCTCCTACGAGCAGTACTTC.

The sample holds many counts of this clonotype. The chain joins TRBV6-5 to TRBJ2-1; D remains unclear. CDR3 length equals 16 residues. V was cut by 3 bases and J by 0 bases, with 12 bases left in between. The germline V gene encodes CDR1 MNHEY and CDR2 SVGAGI. CDR3 residues: CASSYIARSSYNEQFF. In DNA, the CDR3 is TGTGCCAGCAGTTATATCGCTCGAAGCTCCTACAATGAGCAGTTCTTC.

The chain couples TRBV18 to TRBJ2-3, with D possibly TRBD1 on 6 matching bases. CDR3 length equals 15 residues. The V end lost 3 bases, the J end lost 2 bases, and 12 bases lay between the germline ends. Germline V gene data show CDR1 as KGHSH and CDR2 as LQKENI. This chain's CDR3 is CASSPRDTLTDTQYF. DNA for the CDR3: TGTGCCAGCTCACCTCGGGACACCCTCACAGATACGCAGTATTTT.

At least ten counts were recorded for this clonotype. V is TRBV3-1 and J is TRBJ1-3; perhaps TRBD1 as D (5 bases). Trimming left V 8 bases short and J 4 bases short, with 9 bases between. Germline CDR1 and CDR2: LGHDT and YNNKEL (reference sequence). The length of the CDR3 is 12 residues. The CDR3 sequence is CASEQEGNTIYF. CDR3 nucleotide sequence: TGTGCCAGCGAACAGGAAGGAAACACCATATATTTT.

This clonotype was seen at least ten times. The chain is built from TRBV6-6 and TRBJ1-2; no firm D call. Trimming took off 5 bases at V and 4 bases at J, with 8 bases between the two ends. Germline CDR1 reads MNHNY; CDR2 reads SVGAGI (reference sequence). The CDR3 loop spans 12 amino acids. DNA of the CDR3: TGTGCCAGCAGTAACGGGGTCTATGGCTACACCTTC. Translation: CASSNGVYGYTF.

This clonotype has a count of ten or more. This chain uses TRBV12-3 or TRBV12-4 with TRBJ1-1; D not certain. V was shortened by 5 bases and J by 3 bases, with 10 bases between the two germline ends. The length of the CDR3 is 13 residues. CDR3 protein: CASSPGGDTEAFF. The CDR3 DNA sequence: TGTGCCAGCAGTCCGGGTGGGGACACTGAAGCTTTCTTT.

This clonotype was picked up a small number of times. The chain uses TRBV12-3 or TRBV12-4 and TRBJ2-7; no clear D. The germline V and J ends were trimmed by 1 base and 0 bases, with 13 bases remaining between them. CDR3 length equals 16 residues. The CDR3 coding sequence is TGTGCCAGCAGTTTAGGTGGGCGGTTGAGCTCCTACGAGCAGTACTTC. It translates to CASSLGGRLSSYEQYF.

This clonotype came up many times. The chain is built from TRBV7-8 and TRBJ1-6; no reliable D call. V was clipped by 1 base and J by 7 bases, with 5 bases between them. The CDR3 is 13 residues long. Germline values: CDR1 SGHVS, CDR2 FQNEAQ. CDR3 region: CASSLGPNSPLHF. The CDR3 bases are TGTGCCAGCAGCTTAGGGCCCAATTCACCCCTCCACTTT. The full variable domain, with the rest looked up from reference TRBV7-8 and TRBJ1-6, is GAGVSQSPRYKVAKRGQDVALRCDPISGHVSLFWYQQALGQGPEFLTYFQNEAQLDKSGLPSDRFFAERPEGSVSTLKIQRTQQEDSAVYLCASSLGPNSPLHFGNGTRLTVT.

The sample holds many counts of this clonotype. This sequence joins TRBV29-1 and TRBJ2-7; no definite D call. This CDR3 is built from 14 residues. Germline V gene data show CDR1 as SQVTM and CDR2 as ANQGSEA. V gave up 6 bases and J gave up 0 bases, with 15 bases separating them. Here the CDR3 DNA reads TGCAGCGTCAAGGTTAGAGGTACCTCCTACGAGCAGTACTTC. The encoded protein is CSVKVRGTSYEQYF.

The chain couples TRBV5-4 to TRBJ2-3; possibly TRBD2 for D (6 bases). This CDR3 is 18 amino acids long. Trimming removed 0 bases at V and 0 bases at J, with 17 bases between. Germline V gene sequence: CDR1 SGHNT, CDR2 YYREEE (reference sequence). The chain's CDR3 is CASSLGPRLVGSTDTQYF. The CDR3 DNA sequence: TGTGCCAGCAGCTTGGGCCCCCGACTAGTTGGGAGCACAGATACGCAGTATTTT.

This clonotype has ten or more counts. The chain carries TRBV5-1 and TRBJ2-1; D is undetermined. CDR1 and CDR2 (germline): SGHRS, YFSETQ. Trimming took off 2 bases at V and 4 bases at J, with 16 bases between the two ends. The CDR3 is 16 amino acids. CDR3: CASSFVPGPRYNEQFF. CDR3 sequence (DNA): TGCGCCAGCAGCTTCGTCCCGGGTCCGAGGTACAATGAGCAGTTCTTC.

This clonotype was counted between two and nine times. The CDR3: CSVETGTGYYEQYF. The CDR3 bases are TGCAGCGTTGAAACCGGGACAGGGTACTACGAGCAGTACTTC. The V gene is TRBV29-1, the J gene TRBJ2-7, with 9 bases that match TRBD1. The CDR3 contains 14 residues. After removal of 2 bases from V and 3 bases from J, the junction contained 5 bases not matched to a gene. Germline values: CDR1 SQVTM, CDR2 ANQGSEA.

The sample holds many counts of this clonotype. V gene TRBV20-1 combines with J gene TRBJ2-5; 11 bases map to TRBD2. Germline V lookup: CDR1 DFQATT, CDR2 SNEGSKA (reference sequence). Trimming took 2 bases from V and 5 from J; bases not matched to a gene: 7. This CDR3 contains 15 residues. The CDR3 region has the DNA TGCAGTGCTAGAAAACTAGCGGGGGTAATTGAGACCCAGTACTTC. Residues: CSARKLAGVIETQYF.

This clonotype showed up just a few times. In nucleotides, the CDR3 is TGTGCCAGCAGCAATGGGAGTGCTTGGCAGCCCCAGCATTTT. As protein: CASSNGSAWQPQHF. The chain is built from TRBV7-9 and TRBJ1-5; D gene uncertain. The ends were cut back, 5 bases at V and 7 bases at J, with 15 bases in the middle. Germline V gene sequence: CDR1 SEHNR, CDR2 FQNEAQ (reference sequence). The CDR3 length is 14 residues. The full variable domain, its missing parts supplied by reference TRBV7-9 and TRBJ1-5, is DTGVSQNPRHKITKRGQNVTFRCDPISEHNRLYWYRQTLGQGPEFLTYFQNEAQLEKSRLLSDRFSAERPKGSFSTLEIQRTEQGDSAMYLCASSNGSAWQPQHFGDGTRLSIL.

This clonotype was detected many times. V usage is TRBV12-3 or TRBV12-4 and J usage is TRBJ2-7; possible D gene TRBD2, 6 bases. V was clipped by 3 bases and J by 7 bases, with 13 bases between them. This CDR3 has 13 residues. The CDR3 here is CASSFVAGGEQYF. The CDR3, as DNA: TGTGCCAGCAGTTTTGTAGCAGGAGGGGAGCAGTACTTC.

J is TRBJ2-7 and V is TRBV21-1; the table's D call TRBD1 went unverified against the DNA. TRBV21-1 corresponds to a pseudogene. This CDR3 has 14 residues. As DNA, the CDR3 is TGTGCCAGCTCCTGGAGGACAGAGACCTACGAGCAGTACTTC. This codes for CASSWRTETYEQYF.

Ten or more counts support this clonotype. The genes are TRBV3-1 and TRBJ2-7, with 9 nucleotides matching TRBD2. CDR1 is LGHDT, CDR2 YNNKEL, per germline (reference sequence). This CDR3 is built from 15 residues. V lost 2 bases, J lost 6 bases, and 8 bases stayed unmatched. CDR3 bases: TGTGCCAGCAGCCAAATCGCGGGAGGGCCGGGCGAGCAGTACTTC. Residues: CASSQIAGGPGEQYF.

This clonotype occurred many times. This chain uses TRBV10-2 with TRBJ1-4; a weak D match, TRBD1 (5 bases). The CDR3 runs to 12 residues. Trimming pared 8 bases from V and 8 bases from J, leaving 12 bases between. Per the germline V gene, CDR1 is WSHSY and CDR2 is SAAADI. The DNA for the CDR3 is TGCGCCAGCGGGGCCGACAAAGAAAAACTGTTTTTT. Translated, it gives CASGADKEKLFF.

The chain links TRBV6-2 or TRBV6-3 to TRBJ2-7; D gene uncertain. CDR1 MNHEY and CDR2 SVGEGT come from the germline V gene. V gave up 2 bases and J gave up 2 bases, with 10 bases separating them. This CDR3 region has 14 residues. CDR3 sequence reads: CASSYGRPTYEQYF. In nucleotides, the CDR3 is TGTGCCAGCAGTTACGGAAGGCCAACCTACGAGCAGTACTTC.

The chain uses TRBV20-1 and TRBJ1-5; D is undetermined. This CDR3 is built from 16 residues. Trimming cost V 0 bases and J 3 bases, with 15 bases left between them. Germline assignment: CDR1 DFQATT and CDR2 SNEGSKA (reference sequence). CDR3 in DNA: TGCAGTGCTAGAGATCCCGGCAGTGTCCTCAATCAGCCCCAGCATTTT. Translating it yields CSARDPGSVLNQPQHF.

This clonotype was seen at least ten times. This sequence joins TRBV9 and TRBJ2-1; D ambiguous. Germline V gene sequence: CDR1 SGDLS, CDR2 YYNGEE. The CDR3 is 17 amino acids. V was pared by 0 bases and J by 0 bases, with 13 bases between. CDR3 residues: CASSVGTMASSYNEQFF. The CDR3 bases are TGTGCCAGCAGCGTAGGGACGATGGCGAGCTCCTACAATGAGCAGTTCTTC. The whole variable domain, filled in from reference TRBV9 and TRBJ2-1, reads DSGVTQTPKHLITATGQRVTLRCSPRSGDLSVYWYQQSLDQGLQFLIQYYNGEERAKGNILERFSAQQFPDLHSELNLSSLELGDSALYFCASSVGTMASSYNEQFFGPGTRLTVL.

Many counts were recorded for this clonotype. The rearrangement links TRBV20-1 to TRBJ1-5, with TRBD1 as a possible D gene (6 bases). Trimming removed 0 bases at V and 5 bases at J, with 20 bases between. This CDR3 has 17 amino acids. Germline CDR1 is DFQATT and CDR2 is SNEGSKA (reference sequence). For the CDR3, the DNA is TGCAGTGCTAGAGATGGGGGGCAGGGAAAAAGCCATCAGCCCCAGCATTTT. As protein: CSARDGGQGKSHQPQHF.

This clonotype was seen ten or more times. The V and J genes are TRBV5-1 and TRBJ2-7, with 12 bases identical to TRBD2. In germline, CDR1 is SGHRS, CDR2 YFSETQ. This CDR3 contains 15 residues. V dropped 1 base and J dropped 4; count of bases not matched to a gene: 3. The CDR3 DNA follows: TGCGCCAGCAGCTTGACTAGCGGGGGGTTTTACGAGCAGTACTTC. This gives the protein CASSLTSGGFYEQYF.

This clonotype was counted ten times or more. The V and J genes are TRBV6-1 and TRBJ2-1; D is possibly TRBD2 (5 bases). CDR1 is MNHNS and CDR2 is SASEGT in the germline V gene. The CDR3 runs to 15 residues. V was clipped by 2 bases and J by 4 bases, with 12 bases between them. The CDR3 coding sequence is TGTGCCAGCAGTGAAACTAGGTTAGAATACAATGAGCAGTTCTTC. Translated: CASSETRLEYNEQFF.

The table lists this clonotype with many counts. This chain connects TRBV6-5 to TRBJ1-1; D unresolved. The CDR3 consists of 15 residues. The V gene lost 5 bases and the J gene lost 7 bases, with 20 bases spanning the gap. Per the germline V gene, CDR1 is MNHEY and CDR2 is SVGAGI. The CDR3 region has the DNA TGTGCCAGCAGTCGCACGAGCTGGTCTGGGTATGAAGCTTTCTTT. It specifies CASSRTSWSGYEAFF.

This clonotype was picked up many times. This chain links TRBV20-1 with TRBJ2-2; no firm D call. This CDR3 comprises 13 residues. Trimming removed 8 bases from V and 0 bases from J, with 10 bases in between. Germline V gene data show CDR1 as DFQATT and CDR2 as SNEGSKA (reference sequence). CDR3 sequence reads: CSQVPSNTGELFF. CDR3 DNA sequence: TGCAGTCAAGTCCCTTCGAACACCGGGGAGCTGTTTTTT.

There are a few counts of this clonotype. This chain connects TRBV14 to TRBJ2-7; perhaps D is TRBD1 or TRBD2 (5 bases each). The germline CDR1 and CDR2 sequences are SGHDN and FVKESK. The CDR3 runs 15 residues. V was shortened by 4 bases and J by 2 bases, with 15 bases between the two germline ends. CDR3 loop: CASSPGRAGPYEQYF. As DNA, the CDR3 is TGTGCCAGCAGCCCTGGGCGGGCAGGGCCCTACGAGCAGTACTTC.

This clonotype was observed many times. J is TRBJ2-2 and V is TRBV6-4; TRBD2 agrees at 10 bases. Per the germline V gene, CDR1 is MRHNA and CDR2 is SNTAGT. The CDR3 is 15 residues long. After removal of 4 bases from V and 3 bases from J, the junction contained 2 bases not matched to a gene. The CDR3 nucleotides are TGTGCCAGCAGTGGGCTAGCGGGAGACACCGGGGAGCTGTTTTTT. Protein: CASSGLAGDTGELFF.